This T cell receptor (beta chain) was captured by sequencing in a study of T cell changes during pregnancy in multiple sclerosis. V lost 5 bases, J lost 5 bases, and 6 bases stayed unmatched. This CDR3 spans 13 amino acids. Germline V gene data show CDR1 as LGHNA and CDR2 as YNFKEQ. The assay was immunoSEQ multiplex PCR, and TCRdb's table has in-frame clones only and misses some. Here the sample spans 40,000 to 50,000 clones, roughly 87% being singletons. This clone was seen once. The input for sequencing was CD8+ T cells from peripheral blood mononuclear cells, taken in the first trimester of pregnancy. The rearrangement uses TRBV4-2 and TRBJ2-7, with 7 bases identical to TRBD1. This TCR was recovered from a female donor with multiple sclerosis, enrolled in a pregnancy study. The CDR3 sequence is CASSAWDSNEQYF. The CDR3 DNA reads TGTGCCAGCAGCGCGTGGGACAGCAACGAGCAGTACTTC.